The next 22 T cell receptor beta chains were all read from a single sample in a study of glioma-infiltrating T cells. Amplification of TCR alpha and beta CDR3 regions from RNA used iRepertoire nested multiplex PCR. TCRdb reprocessed the multiplex PCR reads via MiXCR and lists one record per CDR3 protein. Altogether more than 20,000 distinct CDR3 sequences are present, around 23% being singletons, with the ten largest covering around 12%. The sample consisted of glioma tissue, nonneoplastic brain tissue, or PBMCs (not recorded which). These receptor sequences come from a human donor with low-grade glioma or glioblastoma, undergoing nonglioma brain surgery, or in good health (not recorded which).

Regarding this clonotype: A read error may account for a junction end that differs from germline. This chain uses TRBV28 with TRBJ1-1; D unresolved. The CDR3 runs to 13 residues. Germline CDR1 is MDHEN and CDR2 is SYDVKM. In DNA, the CDR3 is TGTTCCAGCAGTTTGTCCCAGATTTCAGGACCTTTCTTT. It yields the protein CSSSLSQISGPFF.

Of note for this clonotype: This may come from a read error, since a much larger clone is one base off. The genes are TRBV28 and TRBJ1-1, with TRBD1 as a possible D gene (5 bases). CDR3 size: 16 residues. The germline V gene encodes CDR1 MDHEN and CDR2 SYDVKM. Trimming removed 8 bases at V and 0 bases at J, with 19 bases between. Written as DNA, the CDR3 is TGTGCCAGCTGCAGGGCCGAACTAGAAGTGAACACTGAAGCTTTCTTT. Translating it yields CASCRAELEVNTEAFF.

The V call is TRBV12-5, the J call TRBJ2-3; D could derive from TRBD1 or TRBD2 (5 bases each). The CDR3 runs to 15 residues. Germline values: CDR1 LGHNT, CDR2 FRNRAP. Trimming took off 1 base at V and 5 bases at J, with 13 bases between the two ends. The CDR3 DNA sequence: TGTGCTAGTGGTTTGGGGGACGGGGCACAAGATACGCAGTATTTT. Translated, it gives CASGLGDGAQDTQYF. Variable domain in full (rest from reference TRBV12-5 and TRBJ2-3): DARVTQTPRHKVTEMGQEVTMRCQPILGHNTVFWYRQTMMQGLELLAYFRNRAPLDDSGMPKDRFSAEMPDATLATLKIQPSEPRDSAVYFCASGLGDGAQDTQYFGPGTRLTVL.

This clonotype was observed at least ten times. The chain couples TRBV27 to TRBJ2-3, with 8 bases identical to TRBD2. The J segment lost 6 bases and the V segment lost 7 bases, leaving 12 bases of the junction unmatched. Germline lookup yields CDR1 MNHEY and CDR2 SMNVEV (reference sequence). This CDR3 contains 15 residues. This CDR3 is CASTKSGGPPDTQYF. Written as DNA, the CDR3 is TGTGCCAGCACCAAGAGCGGGGGACCTCCGGATACGCAGTATTTT.

The chain couples TRBV20-1 to TRBJ2-3, with D perhaps matching TRBD2 (7 bases). Between the trimmed V and J ends, which lost 7 bases and 7 bases, there was a span of 30 bases. Per germline, CDR1 DFQATT and CDR2 SNEGSKA (reference sequence). The CDR3 runs 17 residues. CDR3 loop: CSDLDSILEGGVNTQYF. The CDR3 nucleotides read TGCAGTGATCTGGATTCAATACTAGAGGGGGGGGTAAATACGCAGTATTTT.

Within the sample, this clonotype is medium-sized. In DNA, the CDR3 is TGCAGTGCTAGAGGGGGACAGAGTGGCTATGGCTACACCTTC. Protein product: CSARGGQSGYGYTF. The V and J genes are TRBV20-1 and TRBJ1-2; 7 bases are shared with TRBD1. The J segment lost 4 bases and the V segment lost 1 base, leaving 6 bases of the junction unmatched. Germline CDR1 reads DFQATT; CDR2 reads SNEGSKA (reference sequence). The CDR3 loop spans 14 amino acids.

The chain employs TRBV9 and TRBJ2-7; 8 bases are shared with TRBD2. The trim removed 3 bases at V and 3 bases at J, leaving 5 bases unmatched. CDR3 size: 14 residues. Germline V CDR1 and CDR2: SGDLS, YYNGEE. For the CDR3, the DNA is TGTGCCAGCAGCGCCCTTACTAGCGGCTACGAGCAGTACTTC. Its translation is CASSALTSGYEQYF.

This clonotype has just a few counts. The rearrangement links TRBV15 to TRBJ1-3, with TRBD1 identical over 9 bases. The germline gives CDR1 LNHNV, CDR2 YYDKDF (reference sequence). Losses at the gene ends were 6 bases for V and 0 bases for J; bases not matched to a gene: 9. The CDR3 extends over 17 amino acids. The CDR3 here is CATRGTGTLSSGNTIYF. Here the CDR3 DNA reads TGTGCCACCAGGGGGACAGGGACCTTAAGCTCTGGAAACACCATATATTTT.

Notes on this clonotype: A much larger clone lies a single base off, so this may be a read error. The rearrangement joins TRBV7-8 to TRBJ2-7; 10 nucleotides match TRBD1. The CDR3 is made up of 14 amino acids. CDR1 SGHVS and CDR2 FQNEAQ come from the germline V gene. Here the CDR3 reads CAISRQGAVYEQYF. The DNA of the CDR3 is TGTGCCATCAGCAGACAGGGGGCTGTTTACGAGCAGTACTTC.

A note on this clonotype: A much bigger clone sits one base away, suggesting this may be a read error. CDR3 in DNA: TGTGCCAGCAGCTTACCGGGTGGAAGAACAGATACGCAGTATTTT. Its translation is CASSLPGGRTDTQYF. This rearrangement joins TRBV13 to TRBJ2-3; no clear D gene. The germline V and J ends were trimmed by 2 bases and 3 bases, with 12 bases remaining between them. In germline, CDR1 is PRHDT, CDR2 FYEKMQ (reference sequence). This CDR3 region has 15 residues.

The CDR3 DNA reads as TGTGCCAGCTCAATCAGGAGATTGGGTGAAGCATACACTGAAGCTTTCTTT. Residues: CASSIRRLGEAYTEAFF. This sequence joins TRBV18 and TRBJ1-1; D remains unclear. This CDR3 region has 17 residues. The V gene's germline CDR1 is KGHSH and CDR2 LQKENI. Trimming removed 5 bases at V and 3 bases at J, with 22 bases between.

This clonotype has a count of ten or more. The junction and the germline gene differ at one end; a read error may be behind it. The chain combines TRBV7-2 with TRBJ2-3, with unresolved D. Germline CDR1 reads SGHTA; CDR2 reads FQGNSA. The CDR3 loop spans 17 amino acids. The CDR3 DNA reads TGTGCCCGCAGCCTCCGATTGGGTATCCCGTGGACAGATACGCAGTATTTT. Amino acids: CARSLRLGIPWTDTQYF.

The chain combines TRBV20-1 with TRBJ2-3; 10 nucleotides match TRBD2. Germline CDR1 is DFQATT and CDR2 is SNEGSKA (reference sequence). Losses at the gene ends were 6 bases for V and 1 base for J; bases not matched to a gene: 1. This CDR3 contains 13 residues. The CDR3 DNA reads TGCAGTGCCACTAGCGGGGGCACAGATACGCAGTATTTT. Protein product: CSATSGGTDTQYF.

V usage is TRBV27 and J usage is TRBJ2-7, with 7 bases identical to TRBD2. The CDR3 has 14 amino acids. Per germline, CDR1 MNHEY and CDR2 SMNVEV (reference sequence). The junction had 3 bases not matched to a gene; V was cut back by 2 bases and J by 2 bases. The CDR3 sequence: CASSLGRATYEQYF. As DNA, the CDR3 is TGTGCCAGCAGTTTAGGGAGGGCCACCTACGAGCAGTACTTC.

This chain links TRBV5-4 with TRBJ2-1; no clear D gene. V lost 0 bases and J lost 6, with 13 bases in between. In germline, CDR1 is SGHNT, CDR2 YYREEE (reference sequence). CDR3 size: 15 residues. CDR3 amino acids: CASSLAISDSNEQFF. CDR3 DNA sequence: TGTGCCAGCAGCTTGGCTATCAGTGACTCCAATGAGCAGTTCTTC.

This clonotype came up a few times. The chain is built from TRBV7-8 and TRBJ2-1; 7 positions match TRBD2. The germline gives CDR1 SGHVS, CDR2 FQNEAQ. V was pared by 5 bases and J by 7 bases, with 5 bases of the junction left unmatched. There are 13 residues in the CDR3. CDR3 residues: CASSERTRNEQFF. The CDR3 nucleotides are TGTGCCAGCAGCGAACGGACTAGGAATGAGCAGTTCTTC.

This clonotype was seen only a few times. The chain couples TRBV4-2 to TRBJ2-7; D unclear. The CDR3 runs 14 residues. Germline V lookup: CDR1 LGHNA, CDR2 YNFKEQ. The V end lost 0 bases, the J end lost 6 bases, and 12 bases lay between the germline ends. The CDR3 region is CASSQESGQIEQYF. As DNA, the CDR3 is TGTGCCAGCAGCCAAGAGTCAGGTCAAATCGAGCAGTACTTC.

This clonotype was counted at least ten times. The V call is TRBV7-2, the J call TRBJ2-7; D unclear. V was clipped by 2 bases and J by 2 bases, with 10 bases between them. The CDR3 is 14 residues long. CDR1 and CDR2 (germline): SGHTA, FQGNSA. The CDR3 region is CASSLTDVAYEQYF. The CDR3 region has the DNA TGTGCCAGCAGCTTAACGGACGTCGCCTACGAGCAGTACTTC. Looking up the rest from reference TRBV7-2 and TRBJ2-7 gives the full variable domain: GAGVSQSPSNKVTEKGKDVELRCDPISGHTALYWYRQSLGQGLEFLIYFQGNSAPDKSGLPSDRFSAERTGGSVSTLTIQRTQQEDSAVYLCASSLTDVAYEQYFGPGTRLTVT.

The chain combines TRBV24-1 with TRBJ2-1; D uncertain. V lost 7 bases to trimming and J lost 10 bases, with 16 bases between them. The CDR3 runs 13 residues. Per germline, CDR1 KGHDR and CDR2 SFDVKD. The DNA for the CDR3 is TGTGCCACCAGCGCCCTGTGGGGTTCCGAGCAGTTCTTC. As protein: CATSALWGSEQFF.

Many counts were recorded for this clonotype. The V and J genes are TRBV6-1 and TRBJ1-4, with D tentatively TRBD1 (5 bases). V lost 6 bases, J lost 0 bases, and 14 bases lay in between. The CDR3 is 16 residues long. CDR1 and CDR2 (germline): MNHNS, SASEGT. Here the CDR3 DNA reads TGTGCCAGCAGATCTCCGGGGGGAACAACTAATGAAAAACTGTTTTTT. Its translation is CASRSPGGTTNEKLFF.

As to this clonotype: An end of the junction does not agree with germline; a read error may underlie this. The genes are TRBV12-3 or TRBV12-4 and TRBJ2-2; D is unresolved. There are 13 residues in the CDR3. The CDR3 DNA follows: TGCGCCAGCAGCCGTCCCGGGTTCGGGGAGCTGTTTTTT. Residues: CASSRPGFGELFF.

This clonotype has ten or more counts. This chain links TRBV18 with TRBJ1-2; TRBD1 might be the D (5 bases). Germline V gene sequence: CDR1 KGHSH, CDR2 LQKENI. The CDR3 is 15 amino acids. V was shortened by 6 bases and J by 4 bases, with 18 bases between the two germline ends. Written as DNA, the CDR3 is TGTGCCAGCTCGCCTGGGACGGGAAGTGTCTATGGCTACACCTTC. As protein: CASSPGTGSVYGYTF. Based on the CDR3 plus reference TRBV18 and TRBJ1-2, the full variable domain is NAGVMQNPRHLVRRRGQEARLRCSPMKGHSHVYWYRQLPEEGLKFMVYLQKENIIDESGMPKERFSAEFPKEGPSILRIQQVVRGDSAAYFCASSPGTGSVYGYTFGSGTRLTVV.